The T cell receptor (beta chain) described here comes from a study of T cells in Graves' hyperthyroidism and ophthalmopathy. Study-wide results and caveats: The model anticipated ophthalmopathy a median approximately 6.5 months pre-onset.

Researchers amplified the TCR beta CDR3 regions from RNA transcripts. The TCR CDR3 first-round RT-PCR relied on the HTBI primer set. MiXCR, applied by TCRdb to the multiplex PCR reads, yields one record per CDR3 protein. The data hold roughly 640,000 distinct CDR3 sequences, with more than 15% observed a single time. Only a few counts were recorded for this clonotype. Its target is not known. Fresh peripheral blood, roughly 10 ml, was the source of the PBMCs. Sequencing input: blood. The receptor was derived from a woman between 40 and 55 years old with Graves' ophthalmopathy.

CDR3: CASSRDMNTGELFF. CDR3 nucleotides: TGTGCCAGCAGCCGGGACATGAACACCGGGGAGCTGTTTTTT. V and J are TRBV3-1 and TRBJ2-2, with a weak D call TRBD1 (6 bases). CDR1 is LGHDT, CDR2 YNNKEL, per germline (reference sequence). The V end lost 4 bases, the J end lost 1 base, and 7 bases lay between the germline ends. The CDR3 totals 14 residues.